This T cell receptor (beta chain) was identified during a study of T cell repertoires in cytomegalovirus infection. Study context: Recently identified HLA-C-restricted CMV epitopes and well-studied HLA-B-restricted CMV epitopes were used by the study. General study points: HLA-C-restricted CMV-specific TCR beta clonotypes were dominant in the ex vivo response. Pooled public TCR beta family frequency picked out CMV carriers with the relevant HLA.

In the case of this clonotype: Its antigen remains unidentified.

In TCRdb, the reads were re-called with MiXCR into one record per CDR3 protein. The data contain 150,000 or so distinct CDR3 sequences, approximately 30% of them singletons. This receptor was identified in a human donor in good health (CMV status not recorded). Some clones in this sample may be carry-over from other donors' samples. Source: CD8+ T cells from cultured PBMCs, taken from culture after CMV antigen stimulation.

As DNA, the CDR3 is TGTGCCACCACGGACACCACGAACACCGGGGAGCTGTTTTTT. Protein sequence: CATTDTTNTGELFF. This chain links TRBV28 with TRBJ2-2; tentatively, D is TRBD1 (5 bases). This CDR3 has 14 amino acids. CDR1 is MDHEN, CDR2 SYDVKM, per germline. The ends were cut back, 10 bases at V and 0 bases at J, with 12 bases in the middle.